The 14 T cell receptor beta chains below come from one sample, sequenced in a study of blood T cell repertoires in COVID-19 (dated by TCRdb to 2019 to 2021). Library preparation used the immunoSEQ multiplex PCR assay. TCRdb provides this immuneACCESS table in a form limited to in-frame rearrangements. Some clones are lacking; in checked studies, under half of them reflect an unresolved V gene, and why the rest are absent is not known. A total of 58,000 or so clones appear in this sample, 74% of them only once. 25% to 30% of the sample is taken by the ten largest. Input material: peripheral blood. Receptors originate from a woman older than 75 with acute or convalescent COVID-19.

The CDR3 DNA reads as TGTGCCAGTAGCGCAGGGGGCGTAAGATATGGCTACACCTTC. This translates into CASSAGGVRYGYTF. V and J are TRBV19 and TRBJ1-2, with 8 bases identical to TRBD1. V lost 6 bases, J lost 5 bases, and 8 bases stayed unmatched. The CDR3 is made up of 14 amino acids. The V gene's germline CDR1 is LNHDA and CDR2 SQIVND (reference sequence). The complete variable domain, with remaining parts taken from reference TRBV19 and TRBJ1-2, reads DGGITQSPKYLFRKEGQNVTLSCEQNLNHDAMYWYRQDPGQGLRLIYYSQIVNDFQKGDIAEGYSVSREKKESFPLTVTSAQKNPTAFYLCASSAGGVRYGYTFGSGTRLTVV.

This clone was recorded a few times. The J gene is TRBJ2-7, the V gene TRBV5-6; D is possibly TRBD1 (6 bases). Germline assignment: CDR1 SGHDT and CDR2 YYEEEE. The CDR3 length is 14 residues. The V gene lost 0 bases and the J gene lost 4 bases, with 11 bases spanning the gap. The CDR3: CASSLVDRRYEQYF. CDR3 DNA sequence: TGTGCCAGCAGCTTGGTCGACAGGAGATACGAGCAGTACTTC. The variable domain in full, with the rest retrieved from reference TRBV5-6 and TRBJ2-7, is DAGVTQSPTHLIKTRGQQVTLRCSPKSGHDTVSWYQQALGQGPQFIFQYYEEEERQRGNFPDRFSGHQFPNYSSELNVNALLLGDSALYLCASSLVDRRYEQYFGPGTRLTVT.

This chain links TRBV6-4 with TRBJ2-2; 7 bases match TRBD2. Germline V gene sequence: CDR1 MRHNA, CDR2 SNTAGT. The CDR3 is 15 residues long. V dropped 3 bases and J dropped 6; count of bases not matched to a gene: 7. CDR3 sequence reads: CASSEQRDGAGELFF. For the CDR3, the DNA is TGTGCCAGCAGTGAGCAGCGGGATGGTGCCGGGGAGCTGTTTTTT.

The rearrangement joins TRBV6-2 or TRBV6-3 to TRBJ2-7, with 8 bases lining up with TRBD2. The CDR3 is 13 residues long. V dropped 4 bases and J dropped 7; count of bases not matched to a gene: 6. Looked up from germline, CDR1 is MNHEY and CDR2 is SVGEGT. CDR3 DNA: TGTGCCAGCAGTTTGATCCGGGAGGGGGAGCAGTACTTC. Amino acid sequence: CASSLIREGEQYF.

The chain joins TRBV15 to TRBJ1-4, with 8 nucleotides matching TRBD1. The junction had 10 bases not matched to a gene; V was cut back by 2 bases and J by 8 bases. CDR1 and CDR2 from the germline V gene are LNHNV and YYDKDF (reference sequence). The CDR3 length is 16 residues. The CDR3 DNA is TGTGCCACCAGCAGACAGCTAAACAGGGGGGGAGAAAAACTGTTTTTT. It specifies CATSRQLNRGGEKLFF.

The count of this clone is one. CDR3 loop: CASGLGFLGRSDTINYGYTF. DNA for the CDR3: TGTGCTAGTGGTTTGGGTTTTTTGGGGCGATCCGACACCATTAACTATGGCTACACCTTC. The gene calls are TRBV12-5 and TRBJ1-2; possibly TRBD1 for D (5 bases). Trimming left V 1 base short and J 1 base short, with 25 bases between. This CDR3 contains 20 residues. From germline, CDR1 is LGHNT and CDR2 FRNRAP.

V gene TRBV6-2 or TRBV6-3 combines with J gene TRBJ2-4; maybe TRBD2 (6 bases). The V and J ends lost 7 bases and 1 base respectively, with 11 bases between them. The CDR3 loop spans 14 amino acids. Per the germline V gene, CDR1 is MNHEY and CDR2 is SVGEGT. The CDR3 coding sequence is TGTGCCAGCAACCCTGGGGGGGCCAAAAACATTCAGTACTTC. Translation: CASNPGGAKNIQYF.

The chain couples TRBV27 to TRBJ1-3, with a possible D match to TRBD1 (6 bases). Germline V gene sequence: CDR1 MNHEY, CDR2 SMNVEV (reference sequence). CDR3 size: 15 residues. V was pared by 5 bases and J by 0 bases, with 11 bases between. The DNA of the CDR3 is TGTGCCAGCAGTCGACAGGCTTACTCTGGAAACACCATATATTTT. Translated, it gives CASSRQAYSGNTIYF.

This clone appeared a few times. This sequence joins TRBV7-9 and TRBJ1-5, with D unclear. Germline CDR1 is SEHNR and CDR2 is FQNEAQ (reference sequence). The CDR3 runs 12 residues. The V and J ends lost 1 base and 7 bases respectively, with 5 bases between them. CDR3 coding DNA: TGTGCCAGCAGCTTAGATCTCCAGCCCCAGCATTTT. Its protein is CASSLDLQPQHF.

The chain is built from TRBV20-1 and TRBJ2-1; 8 bases map to TRBD2. The CDR3 is made up of 13 amino acids. J lost 5 bases, V lost 3 bases, and 3 bases had no gene match. Per the germline V gene, CDR1 is DFQATT and CDR2 is SNEGSKA (reference sequence). CDR3 in DNA: TGCAGTGCTAGTGGCGGGGGGAACAATGAGCAGTTCTTC. Translated: CSASGGGNNEQFF.

The chain recombines TRBV4-1 with TRBJ2-7; TRBD2 matches at 9 bases. Germline V gene sequence: CDR1 MGHRA, CDR2 YSYEKL. V lost 0 bases to trimming and J lost 3 bases; unmatched junction nucleotides: 6. The CDR3 consists of 16 residues. The CDR3 protein is CASSQDVAGAVYEQYF. As DNA, the CDR3 is TGCGCCAGCAGCCAAGACGTAGCGGGAGCCGTCTACGAGCAGTACTTC.

This chain links TRBV12-5 with TRBJ2-7; D is unclear. The CDR3 spans 16 residues. V lost 5 bases to trimming and J lost 0 bases, with 17 bases between them. Germline-derived CDR1 and CDR2 are LGHNT and FRNRAP. The CDR3 loop is CASGPRVKLFSYEQYF. The CDR3 DNA reads TGTGCTAGTGGTCCCCGAGTTAAACTCTTCTCCTACGAGCAGTACTTC.

This clone was seen once. This rearrangement joins TRBV7-6 to TRBJ1-4; D is undetermined. The germline V and J ends were trimmed by 3 bases and 0 bases, with 8 bases remaining between them. The CDR3 is 15 amino acids. CDR1 SGHVS and CDR2 FNYEAQ come from the germline V gene. The CDR3, as DNA: TGTGCCAGCAGCTTTACACCTGCAACTAATGAAAAACTGTTTTTT. This translates into CASSFTPATNEKLFF.

The J gene is TRBJ2-7, the V gene TRBV2, with 11 bases fitting TRBD1. Germline CDR1 reads SNHLY; CDR2 reads FYNNEI. The CDR3 consists of 15 residues. V lost 6 bases and J lost 3; bases outside the gene matches: 7. This CDR3 reads CASRSPGTGGYEQYF. Here the CDR3 DNA reads TGTGCCAGCAGATCACCCGGGACAGGGGGCTACGAGCAGTACTTC. Based on the CDR3 plus reference TRBV2 and TRBJ2-7, the full variable domain is EPEVTQTPSHQVTQMGQEVILRCVPISNHLYFYWYRQILGQKVEFLVSFYNNEISEKSEIFDDQFSVERPDGSNFTLKIRSTKLEDSAMYFCASRSPGTGGYEQYFGPGTRLTVT.